This T cell receptor (beta chain) was documented in a study of T cells in Graves' hyperthyroidism and ophthalmopathy. Findings and caveats of the study: Within blood appeared most thyroid clonotypes that had expanded above 0.001.

Aged 18 to 65, the patients had hyperthyroidism that was newly diagnosed and had lasted under 2 months. Each diagnosis was grounded in clinical symptoms, serum thyroxine and TRAb, thyroid ultrasound, and orbital computed tomography. This clonotype was observed many times. Antigen unknown. The CDR3 regions of TCR beta were amplified from RNA transcripts. The TCR CDR3 was amplified in a first-round RT-PCR using the HTBI primer set. TCRdb re-analysed the multiplex PCR reads in MiXCR, keeping a single row per CDR3 protein. The sample has 200,000 to 250,000 distinct CDR3 sequences, approximately 16% seen once. The CDR3 is 13 amino acids. Germline CDR1 and CDR2: MNHNS and SASEGT. V was clipped by 3 bases and J by 2 bases, with 8 bases between them.

V usage is TRBV6-1 and J usage is TRBJ2-7; D remains unclear. The sample consisted of blood. This receptor was taken from a man in his forties with Graves' hyperthyroidism. The CDR3 loop reads CASSETSAYEQYF. The CDR3 DNA reads as TGTGCCAGCAGTGAGACAAGTGCCTACGAGCAGTACTTC.